A selection of T cell receptor beta chains follows, all from one sample in a study of blood T cell repertoires in COVID-19. Libraries were prepared by immunoSEQ multiplex PCR; TCRdb keeps only in-frame clonotypes and omits some of them. The table shows some 33,000 clones, with 75% to 90% occurring only once. Source material: peripheral blood. The receptors originated from a man in his fifties or sixties with acute or convalescent COVID-19. CDR3s include the opening cysteine and the closing phenylalanine or tryptophan. The order of the fields is D gene, V gene, J gene, clone size, CDR3 DNA, CDR3 protein. D genes are given only for firm matches. The listing skips clone size in some rows; elsewhere it reads once, few, many or a size class.

d_gene: .; v_gene: TRBV7-2; j_gene: TRBJ2-4; abundance: .; CDR3nt: TGTGCCAGCAGCTACTTTTTCAACATTCAGTACTTC; CDR3aa: CASSYFFNIQYF
d_gene: TRBD2; v_gene: TRBV2; j_gene: TRBJ2-1; abundance: once; CDR3nt: TGTGCCAGCACTGCATTAGCGGGAGGCTACAATGAGCAGTTCTTC; CDR3aa: CASTALAGGYNEQFF
d_gene: TRBD1; v_gene: TRBV29-1; j_gene: TRBJ2-1; abundance: few; CDR3nt: TGCAGCGTTGAAGGACAGGGTCCGCAAGTTTACAATGAGCAGTTCTTC; CDR3aa: CSVEGQGPQVYNEQFF
d_gene: TRBD1; v_gene: TRBV7-9; j_gene: TRBJ2-3; abundance: .; CDR3nt: TGTGCCAGCAGCTGGGACAGGGCAAGCACAGATACGCAGTATTTT; CDR3aa: CASSWDRASTDTQYF
d_gene: .; v_gene: TRBV29-1; j_gene: TRBJ2-1; abundance: .; CDR3nt: TGCAGCGTTGATAGGAGTGATTGGAGGAGCTCCTACAATGAGCAGTTCTTC; CDR3aa: CSVDRSDWRSSYNEQFF
d_gene: .; v_gene: TRBV5-5; j_gene: TRBJ1-2; abundance: .; CDR3nt: TGTGCCAGCGGGGAGGCTAACTATGGCTACACCTTC; CDR3aa: CASGEANYGYTF
d_gene: .; v_gene: TRBV6-5; j_gene: TRBJ1-6; abundance: .; CDR3nt: TGTGCCAGCAGTTCCCGGGAGTATAATTCACCCCTCCACTTT; CDR3aa: CASSSREYNSPLHF
d_gene: .; v_gene: TRBV13; j_gene: TRBJ2-1; abundance: medium-sized; CDR3nt: TGTGCCAGCAGCTTCCTCCACAATGAGCAGTTCTTC; CDR3aa: CASSFLHNEQFF
d_gene: TRBD2; v_gene: TRBV5-1; j_gene: TRBJ2-1; abundance: .; CDR3nt: TGCGCCAGCAGCTCTACCGGGACTAGCGGACCAAGCTCCTACAATGAGCAGTTCTTC; CDR3aa: CASSSTGTSGPSSYNEQFF
d_gene: TRBD2; v_gene: TRBV4-1; j_gene: TRBJ2-1; abundance: .; CDR3nt: TGCGCCAGCAGCCAAACTAGCGGAGCGTACAATGAGCAGTTCTTC; CDR3aa: CASSQTSGAYNEQFF
d_gene: TRBD1; v_gene: TRBV24-1; j_gene: TRBJ2-7; abundance: .; CDR3nt: TGTGCCACCAGATCTATGGGACAGGGGGCTTCCTACGAGCAGTACTTC; CDR3aa: CATRSMGQGASYEQYF
d_gene: TRBD2; v_gene: TRBV18; j_gene: TRBJ2-7; abundance: .; CDR3nt: TGTGCCAGCTCAGCCGGGACTAGCTCCTACGAGCAGTACTTC; CDR3aa: CASSAGTSSYEQYF
d_gene: .; v_gene: TRBV5-1; j_gene: TRBJ1-2; abundance: .; CDR3nt: TGCGCCAGCAGCTTGGAGTCGGGGGGCAGTGGCTACACCTTC; CDR3aa: CASSLESGGSGYTF
d_gene: TRBD2; v_gene: TRBV4-1; j_gene: TRBJ2-7; abundance: .; CDR3nt: TGCGCCAGCAGCCTCACTGCGGGAGCGATCTCCGAGCAGTACTTC; CDR3aa: CASSLTAGAISEQYF
d_gene: .; v_gene: TRBV6-2/TRBV6-3; j_gene: TRBJ2-5; abundance: .; CDR3nt: TGTGCCAGCAGTTGGGGGAAGCGTGGAGGGATCTTTGGGGAGACCCAGTACTTC; CDR3aa: CASSWGKRGGIFGETQYF
d_gene: TRBD2; v_gene: TRBV6-2/TRBV6-3; j_gene: TRBJ2-5; abundance: .; CDR3nt: TGTGCCAGCAGTTACCGGTGGACGTCGGGGGGAGAGACCCAGTACTTC; CDR3aa: CASSYRWTSGGETQYF
d_gene: .; v_gene: TRBV4-3; j_gene: TRBJ2-2; abundance: few; CDR3nt: TGCGCCAGCAGTCTCGCGGCCAGGGAGGTCGGGGAGCTGTTTTTT; CDR3aa: CASSLAAREVGELFF
d_gene: TRBD1; v_gene: TRBV19; j_gene: TRBJ1-1; abundance: few; CDR3nt: TGTGCCAGTAGTCCCCAGACAGGGGGTTACACTGAAGCTTTCTTT; CDR3aa: CASSPQTGGYTEAFF
d_gene: .; v_gene: TRBV5-1; j_gene: TRBJ2-6; abundance: .; CDR3nt: TGCGCCAGCAGCTTGGCCCCGACAGAGAGCTCTGGGGCCAACGTCCTGACTTTC; CDR3aa: CASSLAPTESSGANVLTF
d_gene: TRBD1; v_gene: TRBV19; j_gene: TRBJ1-3; abundance: .; CDR3nt: TGTGCCAGTAGTAAGGACAGGGGCCGGACTGGAAACACCATATATTTT; CDR3aa: CASSKDRGRTGNTIYF
d_gene: .; v_gene: TRBV19; j_gene: TRBJ2-7; abundance: .; CDR3nt: TGTGCCAGTAGTCGGACATCCTCTATCTCCTACGAGCAGTACTTC; CDR3aa: CASSRTSSISYEQYF
d_gene: TRBD2; v_gene: TRBV7-9; j_gene: TRBJ2-1; abundance: .; CDR3nt: TGTGCCAGCAGCTTAGCGGTTGGTAGCGGGAGAGGGGATGAGCAGTTCTTC; CDR3aa: CASSLAVGSGRGDEQFF
d_gene: .; v_gene: TRBV13; j_gene: TRBJ1-5; abundance: .; CDR3nt: TGTGCCAGCAGCTTCAGGGATAGCAATCAGCCCCAGCATTTT; CDR3aa: CASSFRDSNQPQHF
d_gene: TRBD1; v_gene: TRBV7-2; j_gene: TRBJ1-6; abundance: .; CDR3nt: TGTGCCAGCAGCCCAACCGGGACAGCTTCTAATTCACCCCTCCACTTT; CDR3aa: CASSPTGTASNSPLHF
d_gene: .; v_gene: TRBV5-4; j_gene: TRBJ2-3; abundance: .; CDR3nt: TGTGCCAGCAGCTCCAGTCACGATACGCAGTATTTT; CDR3aa: CASSSSHDTQYF
d_gene: TRBD1; v_gene: TRBV2; j_gene: TRBJ1-4; abundance: once; CDR3nt: TGTGCTCTGGGAGAGGGGGCCTCAACTAATGAAAAACTGTTTTTT; CDR3aa: CALGEGASTNEKLFF
d_gene: TRBD2; v_gene: TRBV7-2; j_gene: TRBJ2-4; abundance: .; CDR3nt: TGTGCCAGCAGCTTAGGAGCGGGGGGCGGAAACATTCAGTACTTC; CDR3aa: CASSLGAGGGNIQYF
d_gene: TRBD1; v_gene: TRBV6-1; j_gene: TRBJ1-4; abundance: .; CDR3nt: TGTGCCAGCAGTGACTTCAGGACAGGGTCGTTTGAAAAACTGTTTTTT; CDR3aa: CASSDFRTGSFEKLFF
d_gene: .; v_gene: TRBV15; j_gene: TRBJ1-5; abundance: .; CDR3nt: TGTGCCACCAGCAGAGAGTGGACACTGAGGGAGGGCAATCAGCCCCAGCATTTT; CDR3aa: CATSREWTLREGNQPQHF
d_gene: .; v_gene: TRBV18; j_gene: TRBJ2-3; abundance: .; CDR3nt: TGTGCCAGCTCACCGCCTGGCGGAGTAAGAGATACGCAGTATTTT; CDR3aa: CASSPPGGVRDTQYF
d_gene: .; v_gene: TRBV5-5; j_gene: TRBJ2-1; abundance: .; CDR3nt: TGTGCCAGCAGCTTGGCTCCGACGTGGAGTTACAATGAGCAGTTCTTC; CDR3aa: CASSLAPTWSYNEQFF
d_gene: .; v_gene: TRBV18; j_gene: TRBJ1-1; abundance: .; CDR3nt: TGTGCCAGCTCCCCAAGGACAGCCAACACTGAAGCTTTCTTT; CDR3aa: CASSPRTANTEAFF
d_gene: .; v_gene: TRBV19; j_gene: TRBJ1-4; abundance: .; CDR3nt: TGTGCCAGCCAAAGACTTTCCGGGAAACTGTTTTTT; CDR3aa: CASQRLSGKLFF
d_gene: .; v_gene: TRBV29-1; j_gene: TRBJ2-3; abundance: .; CDR3nt: TGCAGCGTTACCGGGATGCCTACTACAGATACGCAGTATTTT; CDR3aa: CSVTGMPTTDTQYF
d_gene: .; v_gene: TRBV9; j_gene: TRBJ2-5; abundance: .; CDR3nt: TGTGCCAGCAGCAGCCAACTAGCAGGCGAGACCCAGTACTTC; CDR3aa: CASSSQLAGETQYF
d_gene: TRBD1; v_gene: TRBV7-9; j_gene: TRBJ1-1; abundance: .; CDR3nt: TGTGCCAGCAGCCAAAGGGGACAGCTCATGAACACTGAAGCTTTCTTT; CDR3aa: CASSQRGQLMNTEAFF
d_gene: .; v_gene: TRBV3-1/TRBV3-2; j_gene: TRBJ2-1; abundance: .; CDR3nt: TGTGCCAGCAGCCAATCACTGGGGGGTTACAATGAGCAGTTCTTC; CDR3aa: CASSQSLGGYNEQFF
d_gene: TRBD1; v_gene: TRBV10-2; j_gene: TRBJ1-6; abundance: .; CDR3nt: TGCGCCAGCAGTGAGTTAGGACAGGGGGTCAATTCACCCCTCCACTTT; CDR3aa: CASSELGQGVNSPLHF
d_gene: TRBD1; v_gene: TRBV5-4; j_gene: TRBJ2-3; abundance: .; CDR3nt: TGTGCCAGCAGCCCGCCCGGGACAGGAGGCACAGATACGCAGTATTTT; CDR3aa: CASSPPGTGGTDTQYF
d_gene: .; v_gene: TRBV5-1; j_gene: TRBJ2-5; abundance: once; CDR3nt: TGCGCCAGCAGCCCCACGGGGGCGGGAGTAGAGACCCAGTACTTC; CDR3aa: CASSPTGAGVETQYF